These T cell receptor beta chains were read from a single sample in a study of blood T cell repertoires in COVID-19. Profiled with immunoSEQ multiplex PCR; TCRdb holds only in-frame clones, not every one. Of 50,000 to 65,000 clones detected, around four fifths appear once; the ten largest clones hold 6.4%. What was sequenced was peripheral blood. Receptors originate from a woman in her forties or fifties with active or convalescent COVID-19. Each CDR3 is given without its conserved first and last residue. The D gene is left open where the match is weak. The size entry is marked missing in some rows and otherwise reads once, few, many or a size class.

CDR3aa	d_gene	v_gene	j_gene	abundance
ASSLTDSRQQY	NA	TRBV18	TRBJ2-7	NA
SATGTGELF	NA	TRBV29-1	TRBJ2-2	NA
ASSTASGSGAEQF	TRBD2	TRBV5-6	TRBJ2-1	NA
ASSRDRGKETQY	TRBD1	TRBV7-9	TRBJ2-5	NA
ASSREWDTDTQY	NA	TRBV21-1	TRBJ2-3	NA
ATSGDSGTGPWSSYNEQF	TRBD1	TRBV15	TRBJ2-1	NA
ASSDQREGRETQY	TRBD2	TRBV5-5	TRBJ2-5	NA
ASSPTGQGSSGNTIY	TRBD1	TRBV18	TRBJ1-3	NA
AWSVPTSGRADTQY	TRBD2	TRBV30	TRBJ2-3	NA
ASSYRDRLLYGYT	TRBD1	TRBV6-2/TRBV6-3	TRBJ1-2	NA
ASSRGLAGPETYNEQF	TRBD2	TRBV19	TRBJ2-1	NA
ASSHSGGEQY	TRBD2	TRBV7-8	TRBJ2-7	NA
ASSQEARSSYEQY	NA	TRBV4-2	TRBJ2-7	NA
ASSLQGTNYGYT	NA	TRBV2	TRBJ1-2	NA
ASRKRWEVTQY	NA	TRBV2	TRBJ2-3	NA
ASRPRTDLYGYT	NA	TRBV19	TRBJ1-2	NA
ASSSDRGGYGYT	TRBD1	TRBV6-5	TRBJ1-2	NA
ASSQATTAGGYT	NA	TRBV14	TRBJ1-2	NA
ASSVGLAETETQY	TRBD2	TRBV7-9	TRBJ2-5	NA
ASSFRAGGPSGNEQF	TRBD2	TRBV5-1	TRBJ2-1	NA
ASSVGYRVTEAF	NA	TRBV7-6	TRBJ1-1	NA
ASRRRGSNTEAF	NA	TRBV2	TRBJ1-1	NA
ASSLRTSGGNYGYT	NA	TRBV19	TRBJ1-2	NA
ASSLVGPGSWQY	NA	TRBV7-2	TRBJ2-7	once
ASSEVAPGQGAGGDYGYT	TRBD1	TRBV6-1	TRBJ1-2	few
ASSTGTGGILEAEQY	TRBD1	TRBV7-8	TRBJ2-7	many
ASTAGRNTQY	NA	TRBV12-3/TRBV12-4	TRBJ2-3	NA
ASSLVQAGGLDTQY	TRBD2	TRBV5-4	TRBJ2-3	NA
ASSFRSTDTQY	NA	TRBV6-2/TRBV6-3	TRBJ2-3	once
ASSPRGVAGDYEQY	TRBD2	TRBV9	TRBJ2-7	NA
ASSKVGLSGRAGTQY	NA	TRBV21-1	TRBJ2-5	NA
ASSLGGETLQETQY	NA	TRBV7-7	TRBJ2-5	medium-sized
ASSPLAGDADTQY	TRBD2	TRBV5-1	TRBJ2-3	NA
ASSQTGAGLKNIQY	NA	TRBV9	TRBJ2-4	NA
SALEIHEQY	NA	TRBV20-1	TRBJ2-7	few
ASTQGNSGANVLT	NA	TRBV18	TRBJ2-6	once
ASSSRGRVETQY	NA	TRBV5-1	TRBJ2-5	NA
ASSEWGQGDTGELF	TRBD1	TRBV25-1	TRBJ2-2	NA
ASSSGRGNEQY	TRBD2	TRBV7-3	TRBJ2-7	NA
AWSLGHDGGYT	NA	TRBV30	TRBJ1-2	NA
ASSVGLSGAGSGANVLT	TRBD2	TRBV9	TRBJ2-6	NA
ASSRRAGGNSPLH	TRBD1	TRBV6-5	TRBJ1-6	many
ASNRELYTEAF	NA	TRBV11-2	TRBJ1-1	NA
ASSQAGGWDTEAF	NA	TRBV4-3	TRBJ1-1	NA
AISPGLRQETQY	TRBD2	TRBV10-3	TRBJ2-5	NA
ASRRRTNTGELF	NA	TRBV19	TRBJ2-2	NA
ASSQDRGPYNEQF	NA	TRBV4-3	TRBJ2-1	once
ASSARDSNTEAF	NA	TRBV18	TRBJ1-1	NA
ASSSRASGEQF	TRBD2	TRBV6-4	TRBJ2-1	NA